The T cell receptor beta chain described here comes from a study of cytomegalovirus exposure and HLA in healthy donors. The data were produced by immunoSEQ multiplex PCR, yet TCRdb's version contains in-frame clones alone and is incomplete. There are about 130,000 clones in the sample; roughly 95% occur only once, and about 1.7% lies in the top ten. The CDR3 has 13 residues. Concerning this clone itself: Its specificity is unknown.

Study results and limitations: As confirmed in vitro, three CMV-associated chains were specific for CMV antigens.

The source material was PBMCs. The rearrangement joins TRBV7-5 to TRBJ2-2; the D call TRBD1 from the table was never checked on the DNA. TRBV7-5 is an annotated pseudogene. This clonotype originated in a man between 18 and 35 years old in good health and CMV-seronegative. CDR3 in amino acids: CARSNRGGRELFF. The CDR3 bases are TGTGCCAGAAGCAATAGAGGGGGCCGGGAGCTGTTTTTT.